The sequence of this T cell receptor beta chain was determined in a study of T-cell memory formation after mild COVID-19. CDR1 is LNHNV and CDR2 is YYDKDF in the germline V gene (reference sequence). V dropped 4 bases and J dropped 1 base, with 10 bases sitting between them. The CDR3 length is 15 residues. TCRdb processed the 5' RACE reads anew with MiXCR; each CDR3 protein has one entry. The data hold about 50,000 distinct CDR3 sequences, with approximately 12% observed a single time. This clonotype was seen only a few times. This sequence originates from a man aged 18 to 30 who had mild COVID-19 (a few samples of this study predate the infection). Cell type and time point are not known. Input material: PBMCs or a T cell subset sorted from them (not recorded which). The chain uses TRBV15 and TRBJ1-4; tentative D call: TRBD1 (5 bases). In nucleotides, the CDR3 is TGTGCCACCAGCAAGCTGGGGGAAACTAATGAAAAACTGTTTTTT. Its protein product is CATSKLGETNEKLFF.